A single sample is the source of the 19 T cell receptor beta chains below, sequenced in a study of siplizumab effects on memory and regulatory T cells. Clones were sequenced by immunoSEQ multiplex PCR, and TCRdb holds only the in-frame ones, with some missing. The data show 99,000 or so clones, with around 94% seen just once and roughly 1.3% held by the top ten. The sequencing input was non-Treg CD4+ T cells sorted from blood. The origin of the receptors is a human donor in good health.

The chain combines TRBV5-1 with TRBJ1-1; D is ambiguous. The CDR3 covers 13 residues. Germline V gene sequence: CDR1 SGHRS, CDR2 YFSETQ. V was pared by 4 bases and J by 6 bases, with 13 bases between. The CDR3 here is CASSLVLEAEAFF. CDR3 coding DNA: TGCGCCAGCAGCCTCGTTTTAGAAGCTGAAGCTTTCTTT.

The chain has TRBV19 and TRBJ2-5; 8 nucleotides line up with TRBD2. Trimming cost V 1 base and J 4 bases; bases outside gene matches: 5. Looked up from germline, CDR1 is LNHDA and CDR2 is SQIVND (reference sequence). CDR3 size: 15 residues. CDR3 nucleotides: TGTGCCAGTAGTATAGCCGGACTAGCCGGAGAGACCCAGTACTTC. This codes for CASSIAGLAGETQYF.

This clone was detected only once. This chain links TRBV6-1 with TRBJ2-1; D tentatively fits TRBD1 or TRBD2 (7 bases each). Trimming pared 2 bases from V and 2 bases from J, leaving 16 bases between. Germline CDR1 is MNHNS and CDR2 is SASEGT. This CDR3 is built from 17 residues. The chain's CDR3 is CASSEPWGGQTYNEQFF. CDR3 nucleotides: TGTGCCAGCAGTGAACCCTGGGGGGGACAGACCTACAATGAGCAGTTCTTC.

The chain employs TRBV6-6 and TRBJ1-2, with 9 bases matching TRBD1. Germline CDR1 and CDR2: MNHNY and SVGAGI (reference sequence). The V gene end was trimmed by 7 bases and the J gene end by 6 bases; junction bases not matched to a gene: 9. This CDR3 is 14 amino acids long. The CDR3 loop is CASKWNRGLDGYTF. As DNA, the CDR3 is TGTGCCAGCAAATGGAACAGGGGGCTAGATGGCTACACCTTC.

The chain joins TRBV5-1 to TRBJ2-5; either TRBD1 or TRBD2 may fit D (6 bases each). The CDR3 has 14 amino acids. V dropped 4 bases and J dropped 5 bases, with 15 bases sitting between them. The germline V gene has CDR1 SGHRS and CDR2 YFSETQ. The CDR3 is CASSGSQGGETQYF. CDR3 DNA: TGCGCCAGCAGCGGCTCACAGGGAGGCGAGACCCAGTACTTC.

In its sample, this clone was seen a few times. This chain uses TRBV27 with TRBJ1-5; D remains ambiguous. CDR1 is MNHEY, CDR2 SMNVEV, per germline (reference sequence). The V end was cut by 2 bases, the J end by 6 bases, with 2 bases between. The CDR3 spans 11 residues. CDR3 DNA: TGTGCCAGCAGTTTAACTCAGCCCCAGCATTTT. Its protein product is CASSLTQPQHF.

The chain uses TRBV29-1 and TRBJ2-7; D might be TRBD1 or TRBD2, each matching 5 bases. The V gene's germline CDR1 is SQVTM and CDR2 ANQGSEA. V was cut by 8 bases and J by 0 bases, with 11 bases left in between. The CDR3 spans 12 residues. CDR3 DNA sequence: TGCAGCACCCGGGACGGCTCCTACGAGCAGTACTTC. It yields the protein CSTRDGSYEQYF.

The V call is TRBV28, the J call TRBJ2-7; 8 bases map to TRBD2. The J segment lost 0 bases and the V segment lost 8 bases, leaving 6 bases of the junction unmatched. CDR1 is MDHEN and CDR2 is SYDVKM in the germline V gene. There are 14 residues in the CDR3. In DNA, the CDR3 is TGTGCCAGCGTTCCGGGAGGGGTCTCCTACGAGCAGTACTTC. Its translation: CASVPGGVSYEQYF.

The rearrangement uses TRBV9 and TRBJ2-7; TRBD1 matches 8 bases. V was pared by 0 bases and J by 2 bases, with 1 base of the junction left unmatched. The germline CDR1 and CDR2 sequences are SGDLS and YYNGEE. The CDR3 is 14 amino acids. CDR3 sequence reads: CASSVVGQAYEQYF. CDR3 DNA sequence: TGTGCCAGCAGCGTAGTGGGACAGGCCTACGAGCAGTACTTC.

This clone appeared once. The rearrangement uses TRBV15 and TRBJ2-7; D gene uncertain. V lost 0 bases, J lost 7 bases, and 10 bases lay in between. This CDR3 comprises 13 residues. Germline values: CDR1 LNHNV, CDR2 YYDKDF (reference sequence). The CDR3, as DNA: TGTGCCACCAGCAGAGACCTTGGTGGGGAGCAGTACTTC. This codes for CATSRDLGGEQYF.

This sequence joins TRBV5-4 and TRBJ1-1; D possibly corresponds to TRBD1 (5 bases). The CDR3 length is 13 residues. Germline CDR1 SGHNT, CDR2 YYREEE (reference sequence). V was pared by 1 base and J by 7 bases, with 11 bases between. CDR3 sequence: CASSLMGRGEAFF. CDR3 nucleotides: TGTGCCAGCAGCTTGATGGGGAGGGGTGAAGCTTTCTTT. Full variable domain (remainder filled in from reference TRBV5-4 and TRBJ1-1): ETGVTQSPTHLIKTRGQQVTLRCSSQSGHNTVSWYQQALGQGPQFIFQYYREEENGRGNFPPRFSGLQFPNYSSELNVNALELDDSALYLCASSLMGRGEAFFGQGTRLTVV.

The chain uses TRBV5-1 and TRBJ1-4, with D hard to call. The germline gives CDR1 SGHRS, CDR2 YFSETQ. The V end was cut by 5 bases, the J end by 8 bases, with 16 bases between. The CDR3 extends over 14 amino acids. CDR3 region: CASSSRSDGEKLFF. The CDR3 DNA reads TGCGCCAGCAGTTCGCGGTCTGACGGAGAAAAACTGTTTTTT.

This clone was counted once. The DNA for the CDR3 is TGTGCCAGCAGGCCAGCCCAAGGCTCCTACGAGCAGTACTTC. Its protein is CASRPAQGSYEQYF. V gene TRBV6-6 combines with J gene TRBJ2-7, with D hard to call. V was cut by 6 bases and J by 0 bases, with 12 bases left in between. Germline V gives CDR1 MNHNY, CDR2 SVGAGI (reference sequence). This CDR3 is 14 amino acids long.

The gene calls are TRBV4-1 and TRBJ1-5; the D is unclear. The CDR3 is made up of 14 amino acids. Trimming shortened V by 0 bases and J by 9 bases, and 12 bases separated the two germline ends. Germline assignment: CDR1 MGHRA and CDR2 YSYEKL. In DNA, the CDR3 is TGCGCCAGCAGCCAAGAGGGCAGTCTGCGGCCCCAGCATTTT. This codes for CASSQEGSLRPQHF.

The chain has TRBV5-4 and TRBJ2-1; 7 nucleotides match TRBD2. The ends lost 4 bases at V and 10 bases at J; junction bases unmatched: 8. CDR1 and CDR2 (germline): SGHNT, YYREEE (reference sequence). This CDR3 comprises 13 residues. This chain's CDR3 is CASSDTSVDEQFF. In DNA, the CDR3 is TGTGCCAGCAGCGATACTAGCGTCGACGAGCAGTTCTTC.

The chain uses TRBV5-4 and TRBJ2-6; D is unclear. Trimming took 4 bases from V and 4 from J, leaving 9 bases between them. Germline-derived CDR1 and CDR2 are SGHNT and YYREEE (reference sequence). This CDR3 region has 14 residues. The CDR3 protein is CASSQKTGANVLTF. CDR3 nucleotides: TGTGCCAGCAGCCAGAAAACCGGGGCCAACGTCCTGACTTTC.

This clone was observed once. This chain links TRBV11-2 with TRBJ2-7, with no clear D. CDR3 length: 13 residues. Looked up from germline, CDR1 is SGHAT and CDR2 is FQNNGV. Trimming took 5 bases from V and 5 from J, leaving 13 bases between them. CDR3 region: CASSPGWVNEQYF. The CDR3, as DNA: TGTGCCAGCAGCCCCGGATGGGTAAACGAGCAGTACTTC.

The chain joins TRBV30 to TRBJ1-1; D call uncertain. This CDR3 is 13 amino acids long. V lost 0 bases and J 0 bases, leaving 5 bases between the germline ends. Germline lookup yields CDR1 GTSNPN and CDR2 SVGIG (reference sequence). CDR3 bases: TGTGCCTGGAGTGTACTAATGAACACTGAAGCTTTCTTT. Protein: CAWSVLMNTEAFF.

The chain recombines TRBV5-1 with TRBJ2-2, with TRBD1 identical over 7 bases. V lost 0 bases, J lost 7 bases, and 6 bases stayed unmatched. Germline-derived CDR1 and CDR2 are SGHRS and YFSETQ. The CDR3 has 15 amino acids. The CDR3 here is CASSLVRGTDGELFF. The CDR3 bases are TGCGCCAGCAGCTTGGTACGAGGGACAGACGGGGAGCTGTTTTTT.